This T cell receptor beta chain was recovered during a study of shared clonotypes between healthy human individuals. The study's findings and limits: Clonotypes shared by all four sorted-subset donors had higher generation probabilities than non-shared clonotypes. Memory subsets generally showed lower estimated richness than naive subsets.

This CDR3 spans 14 amino acids. Germline V gives CDR1 SQVTM, CDR2 ANQGSEA. V was pared by 6 bases and J by 2 bases, with 15 bases between. To note about this clone: Its antigen is unknown.

Repertoires were generated with immunoSEQ multiplex PCR, while TCRdb's copy carries only in-frame clones and drops some. The repertoire has more than 900,000 clones, 70% to 80% of them found once; the top ten carry 0.61%. The sequence derives from a man aged 18 to 30 in good health. Some clones in this sample may be carry-over from other donors' samples. The source material was memory CD4+ T cells from PBMCs. Subset meaning: CD45RA-negative fraction. This chain joins TRBV29-1 and TRBJ2-3, with D perhaps matching TRBD2 (6 bases). The CDR3 here is CSVSPGLHTDTQYF. In DNA form, the CDR3 reads TGCAGCGTCTCTCCGGGACTCCACACAGATACGCAGTATTTT.